Given below is one T cell receptor beta chain in context. Its antigen is not identified. The data derive from a study of graft-versus-host responses after intestinal transplantation. The V gene's germline CDR1 is MNHEY and CDR2 SVGAGI. Trimming took 6 bases from V and 6 from J, leaving 11 bases between them. There are 13 residues in the CDR3. The study, taken as a whole, reports: Recipient marrow showed GvH clones, some seen first in ileum or blood.

The data were produced by immunoSEQ multiplex PCR, yet TCRdb's version contains in-frame clones alone and is incomplete. The data contain 100,000 to 120,000 clones, over 85% of them singletons. The origin of this receptor is a human donor who received an intestinal transplant. Material: unstimulated CD8+ T cells sorted from spleen or lymph node cells, obtained before intestinal transplant. The V and J genes are TRBV6-5 and TRBJ1-4, with no clear D. The CDR3 sequence: CASSHGPHEKLFF. The CDR3 DNA reads as TGTGCCAGCAGCCACGGGCCCCATGAAAAACTGTTTTTT.